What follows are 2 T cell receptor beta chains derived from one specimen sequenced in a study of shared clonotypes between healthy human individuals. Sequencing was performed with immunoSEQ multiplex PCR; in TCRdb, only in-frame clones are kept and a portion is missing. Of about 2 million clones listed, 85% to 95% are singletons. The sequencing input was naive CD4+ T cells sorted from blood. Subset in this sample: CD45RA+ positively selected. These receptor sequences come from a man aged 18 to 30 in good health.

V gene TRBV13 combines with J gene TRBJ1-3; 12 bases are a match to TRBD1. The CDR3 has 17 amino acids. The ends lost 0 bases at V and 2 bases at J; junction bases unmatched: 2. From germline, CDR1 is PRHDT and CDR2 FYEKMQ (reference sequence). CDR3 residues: CASSLGGTGGAGNTIYF. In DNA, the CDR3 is TGTGCCAGCAGCTTAGGCGGGACAGGGGGCGCTGGAAACACCATATATTTT.

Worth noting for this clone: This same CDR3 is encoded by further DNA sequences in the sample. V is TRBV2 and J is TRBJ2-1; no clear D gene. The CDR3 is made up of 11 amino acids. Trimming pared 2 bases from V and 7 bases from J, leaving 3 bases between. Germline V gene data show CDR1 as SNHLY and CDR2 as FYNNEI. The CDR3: CASSELNEQFF. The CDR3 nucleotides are TGTGCCAGCAGTGAACTTAATGAGCAGTTCTTC.